The following is a TCR beta chain sequence with its context. Antigen unknown. Libraries were prepared by immunoSEQ multiplex PCR; TCRdb keeps only in-frame clonotypes and omits some of them. Of more than 1.2 million clones listed, about 98.5% are singletons. These data are taken from a study of shared clonotypes between healthy human individuals. Findings and limits, study-wide: The study generally estimated greater richness for naive than memory subsets. About 5% was the fraction of naive CD4 clonotypes found shared across four donors.

CDR1 and CDR2 from the germline V gene are SEHNR and FQNEAQ (reference sequence). This CDR3 has 16 amino acids. The V gene lost 2 bases and the J gene lost 2 bases, with 16 bases spanning the gap. The chain joins TRBV7-9 to TRBJ2-7; D possibly corresponds to TRBD1 (6 bases). The sample was naive CD4+ T cells sorted from blood. Subset meaning: CD45RA+ positively selected. The clonotype comes from a man aged 30-40 years in good health. CDR3 region: CASSLSWGRETYEQYF. In DNA, the CDR3 is TGTGCCAGCAGCTTAAGCTGGGGGCGCGAGACCTACGAGCAGTACTTC.